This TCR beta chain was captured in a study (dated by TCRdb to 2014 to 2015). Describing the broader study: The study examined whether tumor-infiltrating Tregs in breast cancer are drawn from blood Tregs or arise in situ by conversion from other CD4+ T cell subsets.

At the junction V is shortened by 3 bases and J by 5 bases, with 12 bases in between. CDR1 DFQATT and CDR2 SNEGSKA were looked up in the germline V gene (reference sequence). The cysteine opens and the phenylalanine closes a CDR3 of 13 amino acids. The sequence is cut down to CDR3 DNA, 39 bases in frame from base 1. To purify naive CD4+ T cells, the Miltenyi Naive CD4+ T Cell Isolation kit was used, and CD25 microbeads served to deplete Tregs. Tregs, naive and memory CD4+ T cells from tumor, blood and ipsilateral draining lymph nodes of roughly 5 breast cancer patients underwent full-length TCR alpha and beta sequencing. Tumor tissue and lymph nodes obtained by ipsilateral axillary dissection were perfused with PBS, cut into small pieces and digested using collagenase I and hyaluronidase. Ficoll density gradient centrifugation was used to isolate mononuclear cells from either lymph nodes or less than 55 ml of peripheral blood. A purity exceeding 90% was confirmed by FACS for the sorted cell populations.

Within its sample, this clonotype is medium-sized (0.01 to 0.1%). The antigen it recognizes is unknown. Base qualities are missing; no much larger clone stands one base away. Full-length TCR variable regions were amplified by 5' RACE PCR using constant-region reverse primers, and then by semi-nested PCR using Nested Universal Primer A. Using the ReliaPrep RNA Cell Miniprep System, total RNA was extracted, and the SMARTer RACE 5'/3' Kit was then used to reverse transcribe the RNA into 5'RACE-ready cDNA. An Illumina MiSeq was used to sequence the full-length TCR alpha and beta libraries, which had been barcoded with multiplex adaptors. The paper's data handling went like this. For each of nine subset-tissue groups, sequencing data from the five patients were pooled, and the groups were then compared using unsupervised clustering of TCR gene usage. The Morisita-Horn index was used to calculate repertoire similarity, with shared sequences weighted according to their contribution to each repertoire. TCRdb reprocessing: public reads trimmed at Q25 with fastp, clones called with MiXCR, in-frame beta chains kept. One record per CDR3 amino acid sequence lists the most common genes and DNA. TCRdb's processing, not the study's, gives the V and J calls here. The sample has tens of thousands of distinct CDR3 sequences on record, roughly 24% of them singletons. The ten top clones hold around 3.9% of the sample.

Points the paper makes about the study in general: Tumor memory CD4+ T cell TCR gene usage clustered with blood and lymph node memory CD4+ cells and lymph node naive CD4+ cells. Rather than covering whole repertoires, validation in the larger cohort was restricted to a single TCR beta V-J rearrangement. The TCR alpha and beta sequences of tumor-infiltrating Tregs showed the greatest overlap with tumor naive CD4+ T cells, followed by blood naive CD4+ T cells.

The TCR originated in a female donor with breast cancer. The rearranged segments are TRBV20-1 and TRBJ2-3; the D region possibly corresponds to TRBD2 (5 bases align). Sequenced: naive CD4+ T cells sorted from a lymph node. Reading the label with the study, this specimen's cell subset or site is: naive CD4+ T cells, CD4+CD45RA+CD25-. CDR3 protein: CSASPSFLDTQYF. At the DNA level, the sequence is TGCAGTGCTAGTCCTAGCTTCTTAGATACGCAGTATTTT.